A selection of T cell receptor beta chains follows, all from one sample in a study of cytomegalovirus exposure and HLA in healthy donors. Assay: immunoSEQ multiplex PCR; the TCRdb copy retains only in-frame clones and omits some. Of about 270,000 clones listed, 65% to 85% are singletons. Sequencing was performed on PBMCs. The receptors derive from a female donor in good health and CMV-seronegative. Both conserved end residues are part of each CDR3. D genes are given only for firm matches. The size entry is marked missing in some rows and otherwise reads once, few, many or a size class.

cdr3_nt: TGTGCCACGACTAGCGGGGGGACAGATACGCAGTATTTT; cdr3_aa: CATTSGGTDTQYF; cdr3_length: 13; v_call: TRBV2; j_call: TRBJ2-3; d_call: TRBD2; clone_size: once
cdr3_nt: TGTGCCTGGAGTGTGGGACAGGGGAATGAAAAACTGTTTTTT; cdr3_aa: CAWSVGQGNEKLFF; cdr3_length: 14; v_call: TRBV30; j_call: TRBJ1-4; d_call: TRBD1; clone_size: -
cdr3_nt: TGTGCCAGCAGCGTAGGACTAGCGGGAGGTACCGGGGAGCTGTTTTTT; cdr3_aa: CASSVGLAGGTGELFF; cdr3_length: 16; v_call: TRBV9; j_call: TRBJ2-2; d_call: TRBD2; clone_size: -
cdr3_nt: TGTGCCAGCACAAACTCTTTCTATGGCTACACCTTC; cdr3_aa: CASTNSFYGYTF; cdr3_length: 12; v_call: TRBV28; j_call: TRBJ1-2; d_call: -; clone_size: -
cdr3_nt: TGTGCCAGCAGCTCCCGGGACAGGGCTGGTGAAAAACTGTTTTTT; cdr3_aa: CASSSRDRAGEKLFF; cdr3_length: 15; v_call: TRBV7-9; j_call: TRBJ1-4; d_call: TRBD1; clone_size: -
cdr3_nt: TGTGCCATCAAGGCCGGGACAGGCCACACCGGGGAGCTGTTTTTT; cdr3_aa: CAIKAGTGHTGELFF; cdr3_length: 15; v_call: TRBV6-5; j_call: TRBJ2-2; d_call: TRBD1; clone_size: -
cdr3_nt: TGCGCCAGCAGCCAAGCAAAACAGGGGGCGCACACTGAAGCTTTCTTT; cdr3_aa: CASSQAKQGAHTEAFF; cdr3_length: 16; v_call: TRBV4-1; j_call: TRBJ1-1; d_call: TRBD1; clone_size: -
cdr3_nt: TGTGCCAGCACCATAGCGGGAGTGGGGGAGACCCAGTACTTC; cdr3_aa: CASTIAGVGETQYF; cdr3_length: 14; v_call: TRBV2; j_call: TRBJ2-5; d_call: TRBD2; clone_size: -
cdr3_nt: TGTGCCAGCAGTGAAGGCCAGGGAAAAGGCTACGAGCAGTACTTC; cdr3_aa: CASSEGQGKGYEQYF; cdr3_length: 15; v_call: TRBV6-1; j_call: TRBJ2-7; d_call: -; clone_size: -
cdr3_nt: TGTGCCAGCAGTTACTCGGCGTCGGGTGATACGCAGTATTTT; cdr3_aa: CASSYSASGDTQYF; cdr3_length: 14; v_call: TRBV6-5; j_call: TRBJ2-3; d_call: -; clone_size: -
cdr3_nt: TGTGCCAGCAGTGATGGGGCCCGGCTTGGCTACACCTTC; cdr3_aa: CASSDGARLGYTF; cdr3_length: 13; v_call: TRBV25-1; j_call: TRBJ1-2; d_call: -; clone_size: -
cdr3_nt: TGTGCCAGCAGCCACAGGGGCCAGCCCCAGCATTTT; cdr3_aa: CASSHRGQPQHF; cdr3_length: 12; v_call: TRBV28; j_call: TRBJ1-5; d_call: TRBD1; clone_size: -
cdr3_nt: TGTGCCAGCAGCTCGATGACAGGGAATGCCTACCCCAATCAGCCCCAGCATTTT; cdr3_aa: CASSSMTGNAYPNQPQHF; cdr3_length: 18; v_call: TRBV2; j_call: TRBJ1-5; d_call: TRBD1; clone_size: -
cdr3_nt: TGCGCCAGCAGCAAAGGGACTAGCGGGAGAGACTACGAGCAGTACTTC; cdr3_aa: CASSKGTSGRDYEQYF; cdr3_length: 16; v_call: TRBV5-1; j_call: TRBJ2-7; d_call: TRBD2; clone_size: few
cdr3_nt: TGTGCCAGCAGTGACTCTCCGTGGGACAGGGGTAGGGGCTACACCTTC; cdr3_aa: CASSDSPWDRGRGYTF; cdr3_length: 16; v_call: TRBV6-4; j_call: TRBJ1-2; d_call: TRBD1; clone_size: -
cdr3_nt: TGTGCCAGGACGACAGGGGGTGTCCACGAGCAGTACTTC; cdr3_aa: CARTTGGVHEQYF; cdr3_length: 13; v_call: TRBV19; j_call: TRBJ2-7; d_call: TRBD1; clone_size: -
cdr3_nt: TGTGCCAGCAGCCCTCAGGGAGGGGGCAATCAGCCCCAGCATTTT; cdr3_aa: CASSPQGGGNQPQHF; cdr3_length: 15; v_call: TRBV6-5; j_call: TRBJ1-5; d_call: -; clone_size: -
cdr3_nt: TGTGCCAGCACCTCTGCGGCCCGGGGGGAGACCCAGTACTTC; cdr3_aa: CASTSAARGETQYF; cdr3_length: 14; v_call: TRBV7-2; j_call: TRBJ2-5; d_call: -; clone_size: few
cdr3_nt: TGTGCCAGCAGCCTTGACAGGGACTCCTACGAGCAGTACTTC; cdr3_aa: CASSLDRDSYEQYF; cdr3_length: 14; v_call: TRBV7-9; j_call: TRBJ2-7; d_call: TRBD1; clone_size: few
cdr3_nt: TGTGCCAGCACCTCAAGGGGTCGGAACACTGAAGCTTTCTTT; cdr3_aa: CASTSRGRNTEAFF; cdr3_length: 14; v_call: TRBV28; j_call: TRBJ1-1; d_call: -; clone_size: -
cdr3_nt: TGTGCCTGGAATCCACAGGGATTGGACTATGGCTACACCTTC; cdr3_aa: CAWNPQGLDYGYTF; cdr3_length: 14; v_call: TRBV30; j_call: TRBJ1-2; d_call: -; clone_size: -
cdr3_nt: TGTGCCAGCAGCCCCGGCGCGGGCAATGAGCAGTTCTTC; cdr3_aa: CASSPGAGNEQFF; cdr3_length: 13; v_call: TRBV27; j_call: TRBJ2-1; d_call: -; clone_size: -
cdr3_nt: TGTGCCAGCTCACCATCGTCAGGCACAGATACGCAGTATTTT; cdr3_aa: CASSPSSGTDTQYF; cdr3_length: 14; v_call: TRBV18; j_call: TRBJ2-3; d_call: -; clone_size: -
cdr3_nt: TGTGCCAGCTCACCCCCGGCAGGGTACATTCAGTACTTC; cdr3_aa: CASSPPAGYIQYF; cdr3_length: 13; v_call: TRBV18; j_call: TRBJ2-4; d_call: -; clone_size: -
cdr3_nt: TGTGCCAGCAGTTTAAGGGATCAGGGTCGCGAGCAGTACTTC; cdr3_aa: CASSLRDQGREQYF; cdr3_length: 14; v_call: TRBV28; j_call: TRBJ2-7; d_call: -; clone_size: once
cdr3_nt: TGCAGCGTTGAGCAGTCGGCTAGGGAGCAGTTCTTC; cdr3_aa: CSVEQSAREQFF; cdr3_length: 12; v_call: TRBV29-1; j_call: TRBJ2-1; d_call: -; clone_size: -
cdr3_nt: TGTGCCTCAAGCGGAGGGTACACTGAAGCTTTCTTT; cdr3_aa: CASSGGYTEAFF; cdr3_length: 12; v_call: TRBV30; j_call: TRBJ1-1; d_call: -; clone_size: few
cdr3_nt: TGTGCCAGCAGCTTGGCCGGCGGGGAGACCCAGTACTTC; cdr3_aa: CASSLAGGETQYF; cdr3_length: 13; v_call: TRBV5-5; j_call: TRBJ2-5; d_call: -; clone_size: -
cdr3_nt: TGCGCCAGCAGCCCCACGACAGGTTCCACTGAAGCTTTCTTT; cdr3_aa: CASSPTTGSTEAFF; cdr3_length: 14; v_call: TRBV5-1; j_call: TRBJ1-1; d_call: -; clone_size: -
cdr3_nt: TGTGCCAGCAGCTTTGGCAGTGAAAAACTGTTTTTT; cdr3_aa: CASSFGSEKLFF; cdr3_length: 12; v_call: TRBV5-6; j_call: TRBJ1-4; d_call: -; clone_size: few
cdr3_nt: TGTGCCAGCAGTGAATCAGGAACCTCCCCAGGCTACACCTTC; cdr3_aa: CASSESGTSPGYTF; cdr3_length: 14; v_call: TRBV25-1; j_call: TRBJ1-2; d_call: -; clone_size: -
cdr3_nt: TGTGCCAGTAGTTTGGGGGCTAGCGGAGCCTACGAGCAGTACTTC; cdr3_aa: CASSLGASGAYEQYF; cdr3_length: 15; v_call: TRBV19; j_call: TRBJ2-7; d_call: -; clone_size: -
cdr3_nt: TGCGCCAGCAGCTCCGGGACTAGCGGGAGGGCCGATGAGCAGTTCTTC; cdr3_aa: CASSSGTSGRADEQFF; cdr3_length: 16; v_call: TRBV4-1; j_call: TRBJ2-1; d_call: TRBD2; clone_size: -
cdr3_nt: TGTGCCAGCAGCGGGGGAGGGAACACTGAAGCTTTCTTT; cdr3_aa: CASSGGGNTEAFF; cdr3_length: 13; v_call: TRBV9; j_call: TRBJ1-1; d_call: -; clone_size: -
cdr3_nt: TGCGCCAGCAGCCATCAGGGGGCAGAGGGGGCCAACGTCCTGACTTTC; cdr3_aa: CASSHQGAEGANVLTF; cdr3_length: 16; v_call: TRBV5-1; j_call: TRBJ2-6; d_call: TRBD1; clone_size: -
cdr3_nt: TGTGCCAGCAGCTTGGATCCGGGGGACTCCTACGAGCAGTACTTC; cdr3_aa: CASSLDPGDSYEQYF; cdr3_length: 15; v_call: TRBV5-5; j_call: TRBJ2-7; d_call: -; clone_size: -
cdr3_nt: TGTGCCAGCAGTCTTACCCCAGGTAACGAGCAGTACTTC; cdr3_aa: CASSLTPGNEQYF; cdr3_length: 13; v_call: TRBV6-5; j_call: TRBJ2-7; d_call: -; clone_size: -
cdr3_nt: TGTGCCAGCAGCCCCCAGCAGGGCGACTATGGCTACACCTTC; cdr3_aa: CASSPQQGDYGYTF; cdr3_length: 14; v_call: TRBV5-4; j_call: TRBJ1-2; d_call: -; clone_size: -
cdr3_nt: TGTGCCAGCAGCCAAGGGGGAGCCGGGGGGGCTAGCACAGATACGCAGTATTTT; cdr3_aa: CASSQGGAGGASTDTQYF; cdr3_length: 18; v_call: TRBV4-2; j_call: TRBJ2-3; d_call: TRBD2; clone_size: -
cdr3_nt: TGTGCCAGCAGGCCGGGGGTGGATAATGAGCAGTTCTTC; cdr3_aa: CASRPGVDNEQFF; cdr3_length: 13; v_call: TRBV27; j_call: TRBJ2-1; d_call: -; clone_size: -
cdr3_nt: TGCGCCAGCAGCTATGACAGCTCTGGGGCCAACGTCCTGACTTTC; cdr3_aa: CASSYDSSGANVLTF; cdr3_length: 15; v_call: TRBV5-1; j_call: TRBJ2-6; d_call: -; clone_size: few
cdr3_nt: TGTGCCAGCAGCCAACCGACTAGCGGGAGCCTTAGCTCCTACAATGAGCAGTTCTTC; cdr3_aa: CASSQPTSGSLSSYNEQFF; cdr3_length: 19; v_call: TRBV7-8; j_call: TRBJ2-1; d_call: TRBD2; clone_size: -
cdr3_nt: TGTGCCAGCAGCCAAAGGAGCGGTTTCCTCTACGAGCAGTACTTC; cdr3_aa: CASSQRSGFLYEQYF; cdr3_length: 15; v_call: TRBV14; j_call: TRBJ2-7; d_call: -; clone_size: few
cdr3_nt: TGTGCCAGCAGGGCAATGATGAACACTGAAGCTTTCTTT; cdr3_aa: CASRAMMNTEAFF; cdr3_length: 13; v_call: TRBV2; j_call: TRBJ1-1; d_call: -; clone_size: few
cdr3_nt: TGTTCCAGCAGTGCCAACTTTTATGGCTACACCTTC; cdr3_aa: CSSSANFYGYTF; cdr3_length: 12; v_call: TRBV7-9; j_call: TRBJ1-2; d_call: -; clone_size: -
cdr3_nt: TGTGCCAGCAGTTACGGGTTCCGGGACAGGGCAGAGGCCCAGTACTTC; cdr3_aa: CASSYGFRDRAEAQYF; cdr3_length: 16; v_call: TRBV6-5; j_call: TRBJ2-5; d_call: TRBD1; clone_size: -
cdr3_nt: TGTGCCAGCAGCTTGGGGGGCTCACAGTCCCCCTACGAGCAGTACTTC; cdr3_aa: CASSLGGSQSPYEQYF; cdr3_length: 16; v_call: TRBV5-4; j_call: TRBJ2-7; d_call: -; clone_size: once
cdr3_nt: TGTGCCAGCAGTTACTCGGGACTAGTGGGGGACGGGGAGCTGTTTTTT; cdr3_aa: CASSYSGLVGDGELFF; cdr3_length: 16; v_call: TRBV6-6; j_call: TRBJ2-2; d_call: TRBD2; clone_size: -
cdr3_nt: TGCAGCGTCCTCGGGACAGGTTACACTGAAGCTTTCTTT; cdr3_aa: CSVLGTGYTEAFF; cdr3_length: 13; v_call: TRBV29-1; j_call: TRBJ1-1; d_call: TRBD1; clone_size: -
cdr3_nt: TGTGCCAGCAGCTTGGGTCCTCTAGCGGGAGGGCCTCAGTACGAGCAGTACTTC; cdr3_aa: CASSLGPLAGGPQYEQYF; cdr3_length: 18; v_call: TRBV5-4; j_call: TRBJ2-7; d_call: TRBD2; clone_size: -
cdr3_nt: TGTGCCAGCAGGCTCGGGACTAGCGGATCCTACGAGCAGTACTTC; cdr3_aa: CASRLGTSGSYEQYF; cdr3_length: 15; v_call: TRBV28; j_call: TRBJ2-7; d_call: TRBD2; clone_size: -
cdr3_nt: TGTGCCAGTAGTATACTAGCGGGAGGGCCTGGAGATACGCAGTATTTT; cdr3_aa: CASSILAGGPGDTQYF; cdr3_length: 16; v_call: TRBV19; j_call: TRBJ2-3; d_call: TRBD2; clone_size: few
cdr3_nt: TGTGCCAGCAGCTCACATAAGGGACAGGGCAGAGAGACCCAGTACTTC; cdr3_aa: CASSSHKGQGRETQYF; cdr3_length: 16; v_call: TRBV5-4; j_call: TRBJ2-5; d_call: TRBD1; clone_size: -
cdr3_nt: TGTGCCAGCAGTTGGTCGGCCCGGGGCTCCTACGAGCAGTACTTC; cdr3_aa: CASSWSARGSYEQYF; cdr3_length: 15; v_call: TRBV2; j_call: TRBJ2-7; d_call: -; clone_size: few
cdr3_nt: TGTGCCAGCAGCCCAGGAGGGTACGAGCAGTACTTC; cdr3_aa: CASSPGGYEQYF; cdr3_length: 12; v_call: TRBV16; j_call: TRBJ2-7; d_call: -; clone_size: once